This T cell receptor (beta chain) appears in the sequencing data of a study of OX40 agonist ivuxolimab in advanced cancers. Study background: At doses from 0.01 to 10 mg/kg, patients were given intravenous ivuxolimab every 2 weeks.

Details on this clone: Its antigen is undetermined.

The CDR3 has 13 residues. Germline V CDR1 and CDR2: GTSNPN, SVGIG (reference sequence). Trimming removed 2 bases from V and 4 bases from J, with 11 bases in between. Findings of the study overall: Some patients without response likewise showed low normalized clonal expansion.

Using immunoSEQ multiplex PCR, the repertoire was profiled, and TCRdb retains in-frame clones only, with some absent. Of 20,000 to 30,000 clones listed, 76% are singletons. Baseline, cycle 4 day 1, and cycle 7 day 1 were the blood sampling points. This chain links TRBV30 with TRBJ2-5; unclear D gene. This receptor was taken from an adult with an advanced solid tumor such as melanoma, head and neck, liver or kidney cancer. Specimen: CD4+ or CD8+ T cells sorted from blood, collected in a trial of the OX40 agonist ivuxolimab. In nucleotides, the CDR3 is TGTGCCTGGAGTCCAGGAGTCTCAGAGACCCAGTACTTC. Protein product: CAWSPGVSETQYF.